The 12 T cell receptor beta chains given below trace back to one sample, sequenced in a study of shared clonotypes between healthy human individuals. Here immunoSEQ multiplex PCR was the method, and the copy in TCRdb shows in-frame clones only, minus some. The sample holds some 2.1 million clones; roughly 96% are singletons and the top ten take 0.1% to 0.15%. The sequencing sample was made of naive CD4+ T cells sorted from blood. Described subset: CD45RA+ positively selected. These receptors all come from a man aged 18-30 years in good health.

V gene TRBV2 combines with J gene TRBJ1-3; D remains ambiguous. V was cut by 0 bases and J by 12 bases, with 12 bases left in between. This CDR3 spans 13 amino acids. Germline loops: CDR1 SNHLY, CDR2 FYNNEI. The CDR3 sequence: CASSEASRVGIYF. CDR3 bases: TGTGCCAGCAGTGAAGCGTCAAGAGTGGGCATATATTTT.

This chain uses TRBV6-6 with TRBJ1-4; the D is unclear. Germline V gene sequence: CDR1 MNHNY, CDR2 SVGAGI (reference sequence). The V and J ends lost 2 bases and 5 bases respectively, with 3 bases between them. This CDR3 has 12 amino acids. The CDR3 coding sequence is TGTGCCAGCAGTTACACCAATGAAAAACTGTTTTTT. Protein sequence: CASSYTNEKLFF.

The chain couples TRBV7-8 to TRBJ2-2; D perhaps matches TRBD1 (6 bases). CDR1 SGHVS and CDR2 FQNEAQ come from the germline V gene. The ends were cut back, 1 base at V and 2 bases at J, with 17 bases in the middle. The CDR3 is 18 amino acids. The CDR3 DNA reads as TGTGCCAGCAGCTTAGATCCGGGACACACGACTAACACCGGGGAGCTGTTTTTT. It is translated as CASSLDPGHTTNTGELFF.

The V gene is TRBV7-2, the J gene TRBJ2-7; 7 bases are a match to TRBD1. V lost 5 bases to trimming and J lost 0 bases; unmatched junction nucleotides: 7. Germline CDR1 and CDR2: SGHTA and FQGNSA. This CDR3 has 15 amino acids. The CDR3 DNA reads TGTGCCAGCAGCCAAGCGGACAGGAGCTCCTACGAGCAGTACTTC. As protein: CASSQADRSSYEQYF.

The chain has TRBV19 and TRBJ1-2, with 7 nucleotides matching TRBD1. V lost 4 bases and J lost 7; bases outside the gene matches: 12. Germline V gene sequence: CDR1 LNHDA, CDR2 SQIVND (reference sequence). This CDR3 is 15 amino acids long. The DNA of the CDR3 is TGTGCCAGTAGTACCCGGACAGGCCTCTCTCGTGGCTACACCTTC. This gives the protein CASSTRTGLSRGYTF.

This clone occurred once. This chain joins TRBV7-3 and TRBJ2-1; D may match TRBD1 or TRBD2 (6 bases each). V was trimmed by 9 bases and J by 0 bases, leaving 15 bases between them. The V gene's germline CDR1 is SGHTA and CDR2 FQGTGA. CDR3 length equals 15 residues. This CDR3 reads CASGGGPSSYNEQFF. DNA for the CDR3: TGTGCCAGTGGAGGGGGGCCAAGCTCCTACAATGAGCAGTTCTTC.

The CDR3 loop is CAITNTENQPQHF. Here the CDR3 DNA reads TGTGCCATCACAAATACGGAAAATCAGCCCCAGCATTTT. This sequence joins TRBV28 and TRBJ1-5, with unresolved D. Germline CDR1 MDHEN, CDR2 SYDVKM. The CDR3 totals 13 residues. The V gene lost 10 bases and the J gene lost 4 bases, with 14 bases spanning the gap. The whole variable domain, filled in from reference TRBV28 and TRBJ1-5, reads DVKVTQSSRYLVKRTGEKVFLECVQDMDHENMFWYRQDPGLGLRLIYFSYDVKMKEKGDIPEGYSVSREKKERFSLILESASTNQTSMYLCAITNTENQPQHFGDGTRLSIL.

DNA for the CDR3: TGCAGCGTTGACGAAGCGGCAGATACGCAGTATTTT. Translating gives CSVDEAADTQYF. V is TRBV29-1 and J is TRBJ2-3, with D possibly being TRBD2 (5 bases). The CDR3 runs to 12 residues. With 3 bases removed from V and 4 bases from J, the gap between germline ends came to 8 bases. CDR1 and CDR2 from the germline V gene are SQVTM and ANQGSEA.

This clone was recorded once. The V call is TRBV30, the J call TRBJ1-6; D unclear. The V gene lost 1 base and the J gene lost 5 bases, with 6 bases spanning the gap. Looked up from germline, CDR1 is GTSNPN and CDR2 is SVGIG (reference sequence). The CDR3 consists of 13 residues. CDR3 bases: TGTGCCTGGAGTGGATGGGATAATTCACCCCTCCACTTT. It is translated as CAWSGWDNSPLHF. The variable domain in full, with the rest retrieved from reference TRBV30 and TRBJ1-6, is SQTIHQWPATLVQPVGSPLSLECTVEGTSNPNLYWYRQAAGRGLQLLFYSVGIGQISSEVPQNLSASRPQDRQFILSSKKLLLSDSGFYLCAWSGWDNSPLHFGNGTRLTVT.

The CDR3 sequence is CASSPGPERNTGELFF. The CDR3 coding sequence is TGTGCCAGCAGTCCAGGCCCCGAGCGGAACACCGGGGAGCTGTTTTTT. The chain combines TRBV27 with TRBJ2-2, with D hard to call. The germline gives CDR1 MNHEY, CDR2 SMNVEV (reference sequence). Trimming took off 5 bases at V and 1 base at J, with 14 bases between the two ends. The CDR3 loop spans 16 amino acids.

Notes on this clone: Other DNA sequences within the sample encode an identical CDR3. The chain combines TRBV6-5 with TRBJ2-6; tentative D call: TRBD2 (5 bases). Germline V gene data show CDR1 as MNHEY and CDR2 as SVGAGI. The CDR3 runs to 15 residues. Trimming pared 2 bases from V and 1 base from J, leaving 6 bases between. In DNA, the CDR3 is TGTGCCAGCAGTTACGGAGGTTCTGGGGCCAACGTCCTGACTTTC. Translating gives CASSYGGSGANVLTF.

V gene TRBV7-8 combines with J gene TRBJ2-7; 7 bases align to TRBD1. The junction had 9 bases not matched to a gene; V was cut back by 4 bases and J by 0 bases. The V gene's germline CDR1 is SGHVS and CDR2 FQNEAQ. This CDR3 is built from 16 residues. CDR3 nucleotide sequence: TGTGCCAGCAGCTCTTTTCCGGACAGGAGCTCCTACGAGCAGTACTTC. Residues: CASSSFPDRSSYEQYF. Supplemented by reference TRBV7-8 and TRBJ2-7, the full variable domain reads GAGVSQSPRYKVAKRGQDVALRCDPISGHVSLFWYQQALGQGPEFLTYFQNEAQLDKSGLPSDRFFAERPEGSVSTLKIQRTQQEDSAVYLCASSSFPDRSSYEQYFGPGTRLTVT.